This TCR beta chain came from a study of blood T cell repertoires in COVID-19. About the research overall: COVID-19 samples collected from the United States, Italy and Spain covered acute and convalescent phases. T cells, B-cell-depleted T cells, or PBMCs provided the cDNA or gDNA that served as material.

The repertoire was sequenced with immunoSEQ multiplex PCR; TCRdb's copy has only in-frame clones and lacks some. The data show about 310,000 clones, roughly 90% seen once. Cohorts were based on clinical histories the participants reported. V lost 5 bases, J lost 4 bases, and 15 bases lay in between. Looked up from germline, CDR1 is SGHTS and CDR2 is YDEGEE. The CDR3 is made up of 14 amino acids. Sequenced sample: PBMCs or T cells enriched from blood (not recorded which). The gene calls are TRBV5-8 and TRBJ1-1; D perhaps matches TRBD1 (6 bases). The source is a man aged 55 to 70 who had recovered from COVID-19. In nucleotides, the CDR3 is TGTGCCAGCAGTACCGGAACAGGGCCCACTGAAGCTTTCTTT. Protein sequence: CASSTGTGPTEAFF.